This entry is about one TCR beta chain. What it recognizes is unknown. This specimen comes from a study of a mutant IDH1 vaccine in newly diagnosed glioma. Study overall: Vaccines began 4-6 weeks after radiotherapy alone, or with temozolomide cycles. Of the patients given treatment, approximately 60% were male and 37.5% were female, and a mean age of approximately 37 years was recorded. Previous care, which was radiotherapy, temozolomide, or both, most often involved both.

The CDR3 contains 15 residues. Germline assignment: CDR1 MNHNS and CDR2 SASEGT. Trimming cost V 4 bases and J 4 bases; bases outside gene matches: 9. Findings and limits, study-wide: Apparently, pseudoprogression bore no relation to changes among the top peripheral T cell clonotypes.

The data were produced by immunoSEQ multiplex PCR, yet TCRdb's version contains in-frame clones alone and is incomplete. The data hold about 21,000 clones, with 89% observed a single time. Sample time point: week 11, during vaccination. Vaccine doses each comprised 300 ug of mutant IDH1 20-mer peptide, with topical imiquimod. This chain joins TRBV6-1 and TRBJ1-2, with 7 bases lining up with TRBD1. The receptor comes from a woman aged 40-49 years with glioma. The starting material was PBMCs, obtained from a glioma patient whose treatment included an IDH1 peptide vaccine. CDR3 in DNA: TGTGCCAGCAGTGCCGGGACAGTCCTAAGCTATGGCTACACCTTC. Translating it yields CASSAGTVLSYGYTF.